These 20 T cell receptor beta chains share one sample of origin, sequenced in a study of T cell responses to AZD1222 COVID-19 vaccine. The data were produced by immunoSEQ multiplex PCR, yet TCRdb's version contains in-frame clones alone and is incomplete. Of 100,000 to 150,000 clones in the sample, 80% to 90% were seen once. The specimen comprised peripheral blood, sampled on day 0 of AZD1222 vaccination. The origin of the receptors is an adult in good health.

This chain uses TRBV24-1 with TRBJ1-1; a weak D match, TRBD1 (5 bases). CDR3 length: 14 residues. V gave up 9 bases and J gave up 1 base, with 14 bases separating them. The germline V gene encodes CDR1 KGHDR and CDR2 SFDVKD. CDR3 DNA sequence: TGTGCCACCCGTGCGAGGGGACCGAACACTGAAGCTTTCTTT. Amino acid sequence: CATRARGPNTEAFF.

The chain recombines TRBV21-1 with TRBJ2-7; TRBD2 was called by the table and not checked on the DNA. TRBV21-1 counts as a pseudogene. This CDR3 spans 16 amino acids. The CDR3 nucleotides are TGTGCCAGCACCAAAGAGGTAGCGGGGATATCCTACGAGCAGTACTTC. Translation: CASTKEVAGISYEQYF.

This clone has more than one count but fewer than ten. The V call is TRBV10-3, the J call TRBJ1-1, with 8 positions matching TRBD1. The CDR3 loop spans 17 amino acids. Germline V lookup: CDR1 ENHRY, CDR2 SYGVKD. Trimming removed 4 bases from V and 1 base from J; junction bases left unmatched: 11. CDR3 bases: TGTGCCATCAGTGGGGATAAGACAGGGGCCACGAACACTGAAGCTTTCTTT. This translates into CAISGDKTGATNTEAFF.

This chain joins TRBV5-1 and TRBJ2-7, with 12 bases aligning to TRBD1. This CDR3 has 15 residues. CDR1 and CDR2 from the germline V gene are SGHRS and YFSETQ. With 6 bases clipped from V and 5 bases from J, the junction kept 9 bases outside the gene matches. CDR3 residues: CASTKGQGANDEQYF. In DNA, the CDR3 is TGCGCCAGCACCAAGGGACAGGGGGCGAACGACGAGCAGTACTTC.

There are a few counts of this clone. The chain joins TRBV29-1 to TRBJ2-7, with a tentative D call TRBD1 (5 bases). This CDR3 region has 16 residues. V was clipped by 1 base and J by 5 bases, with 21 bases between them. Germline CDR1 SQVTM, CDR2 ANQGSEA. The CDR3 reads CSVEVPRQYGRNEQYF. CDR3 nucleotide sequence: TGCAGCGTTGAAGTCCCCAGACAGTACGGTCGAAACGAGCAGTACTTC.

This chain links TRBV5-1 with TRBJ2-5; D gene uncertain. The V end was cut by 0 bases, the J end by 3 bases, with 12 bases between. The CDR3 runs 15 residues. Per the germline V gene, CDR1 is SGHRS and CDR2 is YFSETQ. The CDR3 sequence: CASSLGSSTKETQYF. In DNA, the CDR3 is TGCGCCAGCAGCTTGGGCAGCTCAACCAAAGAGACCCAGTACTTC.

This sequence joins TRBV11-2 and TRBJ2-3; 10 bases are a match to TRBD2. CDR3 length: 17 amino acids. Per germline, CDR1 SGHAT and CDR2 FQNNGV. V shed 5 bases, J shed 5 bases, and the junction held 13 bases outside the gene matches. The CDR3 region is CASSHLGSGGRGDTQYF. The CDR3 DNA reads TGTGCCAGCAGCCACTTAGGTAGCGGGGGGCGTGGAGATACGCAGTATTTT.

The chain has TRBV7-6 and TRBJ2-1; 12 bases match TRBD2. Germline V gene sequence: CDR1 SGHVS, CDR2 FNYEAQ. The CDR3 is made up of 17 amino acids. The V segment lost 6 bases and the J segment 5 bases; nucleotides outside the gene matches: 11. The CDR3 protein is CASSSRLAGDPHNEQFF. CDR3 coding DNA: TGTGCCAGCAGTTCACGACTAGCGGGAGACCCCCACAATGAGCAGTTCTTC.

This clone has only one observation. The chain combines TRBV5-5 with TRBJ2-7; D remains unclear. The germline CDR1 and CDR2 sequences are SGHKS and YYEKEE (reference sequence). This CDR3 spans 13 amino acids. V lost 0 bases, J lost 4 bases, and 8 bases lay in between. In DNA form, the CDR3 reads TGTGCCAGCAGCTTGGAATTCCAATACGAGCAGTACTTC. It yields the protein CASSLEFQYEQYF.

V and J are TRBV5-1 and TRBJ1-4; 8 bases are a match to TRBD1. From germline, CDR1 is SGHRS and CDR2 YFSETQ. The CDR3 consists of 16 residues. Trimming cost V 0 bases and J 6 bases; bases outside gene matches: 7. CDR3 DNA sequence: TGCGCCAGCAGCTTGGTTGACAGGGGTTCGTATGAAAAACTGTTTTTT. This encodes CASSLVDRGSYEKLFF.

The chain uses TRBV19 and TRBJ1-1; 10 bases fit TRBD1. The V gene's germline CDR1 is LNHDA and CDR2 SQIVND (reference sequence). Trimming at V came to 7 bases and at J to 3 bases, leaving 8 bases not matched to a gene. The CDR3 has 15 amino acids. This CDR3 reads CASTPDRGRYTEAFF. The CDR3 coding sequence is TGTGCCAGTACCCCAGACAGGGGGCGGTACACTGAAGCTTTCTTT.

The chain joins TRBV23-1 to TRBJ2-2; D remains ambiguous. TRBV23-1 is recorded as an ORF, its role being uncertain. The CDR3 sequence is 18 residues long. Trimming took 4 bases from V and 1 from J, leaving 19 bases between them. The CDR3 coding sequence is TGCGCCAGCAGTCTTAGGGCAGCTATACCTTTGAACACCGGGGAGCTGTTTTTT. Amino acid sequence: CASSLRAAIPLNTGELFF.

This rearrangement joins TRBV28 to TRBJ1-5; D uncertain. Trimming took off 4 bases at V and 4 bases at J, with 11 bases between the two ends. Germline V gene lookup returns CDR1 MDHEN and CDR2 SYDVKM. This CDR3 has 14 amino acids. The CDR3 nucleotides are TGTGCCAGCAGTTATGTCAGGCAAAATCAGCCCCAGCATTTT. Residues: CASSYVRQNQPQHF.

This clone was counted a single time. This chain links TRBV9 with TRBJ2-3; a weak D match, TRBD2 (6 bases). Trimming shortened V by 3 bases and J by 6 bases, and 14 bases separated the two germline ends. The CDR3 loop spans 14 amino acids. The germline gives CDR1 SGDLS, CDR2 YYNGEE. Here the CDR3 reads CASSEGTLRDTQYF. Written as DNA, the CDR3 is TGTGCCAGCAGCGAGGGGACTTTGCGGGATACGCAGTATTTT.

The chain uses TRBV7-9 and TRBJ2-7; perhaps TRBD2 as D (6 bases). The CDR3 sequence is 16 residues long. Trimming took off 5 bases at V and 4 bases at J, with 21 bases between the two ends. Looked up from germline, CDR1 is SEHNR and CDR2 is FQNEAQ (reference sequence). The CDR3 coding sequence is TGTGCCAGCAGCAGACCCAAAGGGGCCGGGGGATACGAGCAGTACTTC. Its translation: CASSRPKGAGGYEQYF.

The chain employs TRBV12-3 or TRBV12-4 and TRBJ1-3; D not certain. V was clipped by 4 bases and J by 4 bases, with 5 bases between them. This CDR3 region has 12 residues. The CDR3 here is CASSSEGNTIYF. The CDR3 nucleotides are TGTGCCAGCAGTTCAGAAGGAAACACCATATATTTT.

V gene TRBV19 combines with J gene TRBJ2-1, with TRBD1 as a possible D gene (7 bases). V lost 5 bases and J 2 bases, leaving 13 bases between the germline ends. The germline V gene has CDR1 LNHDA and CDR2 SQIVND (reference sequence). The CDR3 length is 15 residues. The CDR3 spells CASSAGQTTYNEQFF. Written as DNA, the CDR3 is TGTGCCAGTAGTGCGGGACAGACCACCTACAATGAGCAGTTCTTC.

The chain carries TRBV15 and TRBJ2-7, with D perhaps matching TRBD1 or TRBD2 (6 bases each). This CDR3 region has 13 residues. Germline V gives CDR1 LNHNV, CDR2 YYDKDF (reference sequence). V dropped 7 bases and J dropped 2 bases, with 12 bases sitting between them. Written as DNA, the CDR3 is TGTGCCACCAAGGGGGGTCAAACCTACGAGCAGTACTTC. It encodes CATKGGQTYEQYF. Using reference TRBV15 and TRBJ2-7 for the parts outside the CDR3, the full variable domain is DAMVIQNPRYQVTQFGKPVTLSCSQTLNHNVMYWYQQKSSQAPKLLFHYYDKDFNNEADTPDNFQSRRPNTSFCFLDIRSPGLGDTAMYLCATKGGQTYEQYFGPGTRLTVT.

This chain uses TRBV3-1 (or the pseudogene TRBV3-2) with TRBJ1-1, with D tentatively TRBD1 (6 bases). The ends were cut back, 4 bases at V and 1 base at J, with 19 bases in the middle. Germline-derived CDR1 and CDR2 are LGHDT and YNNKEL (reference sequence). This CDR3 spans 17 amino acids. DNA of the CDR3: TGTGCCAGCAGCCGACAACGAAATCAAGGGGGGAACACTGAAGCTTTCTTT. It is translated as CASSRQRNQGGNTEAFF.

This clone was seen only once. The chain's CDR3 is CASSPDSSSGNTIYF. DNA for the CDR3: TGTGCCAGCAGCCCGGACAGCTCCTCTGGAAACACCATATATTTT. V and J are TRBV7-6 and TRBJ1-3; TRBD1 is a possible D gene (6 bases). Germline CDR1 SGHVS, CDR2 FNYEAQ. V shed 5 bases and J shed 0 bases, with 11 bases lying between them. The CDR3 consists of 15 residues.